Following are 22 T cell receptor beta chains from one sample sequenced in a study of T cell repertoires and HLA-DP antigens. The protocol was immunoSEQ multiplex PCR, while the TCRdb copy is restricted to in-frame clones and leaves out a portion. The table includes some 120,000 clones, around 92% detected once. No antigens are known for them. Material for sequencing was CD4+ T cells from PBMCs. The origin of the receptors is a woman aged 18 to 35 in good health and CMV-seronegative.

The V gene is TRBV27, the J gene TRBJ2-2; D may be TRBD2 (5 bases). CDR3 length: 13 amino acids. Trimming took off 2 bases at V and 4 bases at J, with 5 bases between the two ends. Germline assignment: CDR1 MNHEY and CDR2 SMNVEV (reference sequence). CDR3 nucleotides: TGTGCCAGCAGTTTAGGAGGCACCGGGGAGCTGTTTTTT. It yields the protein CASSLGGTGELFF.

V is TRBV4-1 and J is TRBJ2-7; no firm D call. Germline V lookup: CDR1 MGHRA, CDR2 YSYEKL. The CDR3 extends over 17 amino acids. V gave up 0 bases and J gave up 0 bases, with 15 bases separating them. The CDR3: CASSQDSPFSCSYEQYF. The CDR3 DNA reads TGCGCCAGCAGCCAAGATTCCCCCTTTAGTTGCTCCTACGAGCAGTACTTC.

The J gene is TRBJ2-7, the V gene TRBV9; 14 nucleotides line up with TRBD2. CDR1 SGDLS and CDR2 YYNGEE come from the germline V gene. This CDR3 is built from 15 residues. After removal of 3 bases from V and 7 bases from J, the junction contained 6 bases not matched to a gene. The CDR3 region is CASSAPGLAGEEQYF. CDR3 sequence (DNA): TGTGCCAGCAGCGCTCCGGGACTAGCGGGAGAGGAGCAGTACTTC.

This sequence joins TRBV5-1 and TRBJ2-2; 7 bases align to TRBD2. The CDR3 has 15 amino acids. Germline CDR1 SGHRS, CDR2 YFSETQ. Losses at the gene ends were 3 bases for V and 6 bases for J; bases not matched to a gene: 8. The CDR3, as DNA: TGCGCCAGCAGCTCTGAGACTAGCTTTGCCGGGGAGCTGTTTTTT. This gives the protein CASSSETSFAGELFF.

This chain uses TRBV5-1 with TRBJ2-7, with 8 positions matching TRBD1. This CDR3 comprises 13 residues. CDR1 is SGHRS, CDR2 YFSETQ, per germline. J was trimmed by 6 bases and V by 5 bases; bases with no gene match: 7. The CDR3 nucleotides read TGCGCCAGCAGTTCACAGGGGGGTCTCGAGCAGTACTTC. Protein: CASSSQGGLEQYF.

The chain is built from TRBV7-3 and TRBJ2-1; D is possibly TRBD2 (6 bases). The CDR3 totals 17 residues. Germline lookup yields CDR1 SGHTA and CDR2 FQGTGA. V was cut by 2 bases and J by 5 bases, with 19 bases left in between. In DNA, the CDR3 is TGTGCCAGCAGCTTAGGAGGGTCGATCATGGGCGACAATGAGCAGTTCTTC. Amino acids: CASSLGGSIMGDNEQFF.

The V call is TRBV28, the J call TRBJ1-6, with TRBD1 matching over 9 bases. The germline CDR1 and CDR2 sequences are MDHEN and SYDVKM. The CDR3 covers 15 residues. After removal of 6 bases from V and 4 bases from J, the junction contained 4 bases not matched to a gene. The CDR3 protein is CASRTGGFYNSPLHF. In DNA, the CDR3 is TGTGCCAGCAGGACAGGGGGTTTTTATAATTCACCCCTCCACTTT.

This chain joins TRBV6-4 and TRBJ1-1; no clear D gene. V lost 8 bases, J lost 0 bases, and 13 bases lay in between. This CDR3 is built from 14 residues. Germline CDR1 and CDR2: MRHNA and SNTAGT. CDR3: CASDWPQLNTEAFF. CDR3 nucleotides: TGTGCCAGCGATTGGCCCCAGTTGAACACTGAAGCTTTCTTT.

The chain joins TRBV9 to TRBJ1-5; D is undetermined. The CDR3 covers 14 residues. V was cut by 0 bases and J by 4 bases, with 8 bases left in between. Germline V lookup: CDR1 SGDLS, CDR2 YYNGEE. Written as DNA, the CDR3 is TGTGCCAGCAGCGTAGACGGGCGGAATCAGCCCCAGCATTTT. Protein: CASSVDGRNQPQHF.

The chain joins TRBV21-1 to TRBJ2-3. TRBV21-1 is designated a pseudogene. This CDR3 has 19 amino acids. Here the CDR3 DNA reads TGTGCCAGCAGCAAACAAAGGAGGGGGAGCCGCTCTAGCACAGATACGCAGTATTTT. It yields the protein CASSKQRRGSRSSTDTQYF.

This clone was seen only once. Here the CDR3 DNA reads TGTGCTAGTGGTTTCCTAGGGACGAGGGAAAAGTTTTTTGGCGAGCAGTACGTC. This codes for CASGFLGTREKFFGEQYV. The V and J genes are TRBV12-5 and TRBJ2-7; D tentatively reads TRBD1 or TRBD2 (5 bases each). Germline V gene data show CDR1 as LGHNT and CDR2 as FRNRAP. V lost 3 bases, J lost 6 bases, and 27 bases lay in between. CDR3 length equals 18 residues.

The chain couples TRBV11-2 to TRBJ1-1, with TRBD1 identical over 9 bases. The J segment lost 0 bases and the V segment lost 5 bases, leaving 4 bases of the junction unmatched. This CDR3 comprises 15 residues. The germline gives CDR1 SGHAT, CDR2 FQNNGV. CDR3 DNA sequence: TGTGCCAGCAGCAAGCGGACAGGGGTGAACACTGAAGCTTTCTTT. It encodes CASSKRTGVNTEAFF.

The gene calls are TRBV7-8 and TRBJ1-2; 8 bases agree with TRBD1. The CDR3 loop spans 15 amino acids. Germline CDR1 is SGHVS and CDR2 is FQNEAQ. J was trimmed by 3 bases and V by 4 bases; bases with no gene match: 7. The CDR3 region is CASSSRDRKHYGYTF. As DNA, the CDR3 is TGTGCCAGCAGCTCCCGGGACAGGAAGCACTATGGCTACACCTTC.

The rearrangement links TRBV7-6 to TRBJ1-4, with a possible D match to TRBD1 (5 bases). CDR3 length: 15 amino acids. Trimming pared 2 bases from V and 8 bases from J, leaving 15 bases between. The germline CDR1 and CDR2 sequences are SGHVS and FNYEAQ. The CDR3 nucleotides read TGTGCCAGCAGCTTATTCCCGGCAGGGTCAGAAAAACTGTTTTTT. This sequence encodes CASSLFPAGSEKLFF.

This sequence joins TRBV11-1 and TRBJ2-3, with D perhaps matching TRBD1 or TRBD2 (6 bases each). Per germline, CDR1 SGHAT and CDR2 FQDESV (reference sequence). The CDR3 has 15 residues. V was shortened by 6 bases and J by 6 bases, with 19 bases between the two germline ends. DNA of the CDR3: TGTGCCAGCAGTCCTTCGGGACACCGGGAGGATACGCAGTATTTT. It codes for CASSPSGHREDTQYF.

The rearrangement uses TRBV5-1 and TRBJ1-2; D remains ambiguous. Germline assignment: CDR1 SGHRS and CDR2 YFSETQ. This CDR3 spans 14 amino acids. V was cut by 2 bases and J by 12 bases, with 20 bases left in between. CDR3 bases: TGCGCCAGCAGCTTAGAGAGAGGAATAGCTTCCGACACCTTC. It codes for CASSLERGIASDTF.

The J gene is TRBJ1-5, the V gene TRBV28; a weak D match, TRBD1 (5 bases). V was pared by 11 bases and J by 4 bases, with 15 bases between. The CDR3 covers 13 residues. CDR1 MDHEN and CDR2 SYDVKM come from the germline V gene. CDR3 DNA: TGTGCCTGCCAACCACAGGTTAATCAGCCCCAGCATTTT. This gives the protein CACQPQVNQPQHF.

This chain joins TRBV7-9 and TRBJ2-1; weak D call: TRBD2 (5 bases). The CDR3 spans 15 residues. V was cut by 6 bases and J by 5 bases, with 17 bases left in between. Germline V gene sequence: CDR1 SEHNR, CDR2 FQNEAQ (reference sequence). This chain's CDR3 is CASSISEVGNNEQFF. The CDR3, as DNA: TGTGCCAGCAGTATTAGCGAGGTGGGAAACAATGAGCAGTTCTTC. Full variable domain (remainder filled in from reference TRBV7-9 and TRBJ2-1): DTGVSQNPRHKITKRGQNVTFRCDPISEHNRLYWYRQTLGQGPEFLTYFQNEAQLEKSRLLSDRFSAERPKGSFSTLEIQRTEQGDSAMYLCASSISEVGNNEQFFGPGTRLTVL.

CDR3 sequence reads: CASSFGVPYEQYF. DNA of the CDR3: TGTGCCAGCAGTTTTGGGGTTCCCTACGAGCAGTACTTC. The chain couples TRBV27 to TRBJ2-7; D uncertain. The germline V gene has CDR1 MNHEY and CDR2 SMNVEV (reference sequence). V lost 3 bases and J 2 bases, leaving 8 bases between the germline ends. This CDR3 comprises 13 residues.

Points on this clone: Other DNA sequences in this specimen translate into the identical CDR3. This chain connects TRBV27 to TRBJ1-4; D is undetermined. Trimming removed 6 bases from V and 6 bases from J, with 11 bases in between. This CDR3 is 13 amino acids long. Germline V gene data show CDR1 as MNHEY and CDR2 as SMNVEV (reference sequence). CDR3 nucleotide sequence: TGTGCCAGCAGGCCCGCGAATTATGAAAAACTGTTTTTT. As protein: CASRPANYEKLFF.

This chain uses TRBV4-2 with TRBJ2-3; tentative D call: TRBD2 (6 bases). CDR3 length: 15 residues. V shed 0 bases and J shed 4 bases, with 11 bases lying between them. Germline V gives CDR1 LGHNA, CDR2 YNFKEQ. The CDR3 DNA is TGTGCCAGCAGCCAAGAGGCCGGGAGTCCAGATACGCAGTATTTT. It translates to CASSQEAGSPDTQYF.

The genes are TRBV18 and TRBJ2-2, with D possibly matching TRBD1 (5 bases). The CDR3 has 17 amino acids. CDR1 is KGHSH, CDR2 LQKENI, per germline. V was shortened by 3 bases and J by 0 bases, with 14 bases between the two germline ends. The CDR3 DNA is TGTGCCAGCTCACCTTCACGTCAGGGCGCGAACACCGGGGAGCTGTTTTTT. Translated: CASSPSRQGANTGELFF.